This T cell receptor beta chain emerged from a study of T cell responses to AZD1222 COVID-19 vaccine. Study-level points and caveats: Recipients of two AZD1222 doses showed rising Spike-specific TCR breadth and depth. Most donors were white British, females outnumbered males, and clonal diversity was possibly underestimated.

V lost 5 bases and J lost 1; bases outside the gene matches: 6. Germline V lookup: CDR1 ENHRY, CDR2 SYGVKD. The length of the CDR3 is 15 residues. Sequencing used immunoSEQ multiplex PCR; TCRdb keeps in-frame clones, though not all of them. The data hold around 180,000 clones, with around 89% observed a single time. In its sample, this clone was seen many times. Its antigen is undetermined. The rearrangement joins TRBV10-3 to TRBJ1-1, with TRBD1 matching over 8 bases. Sequenced material: peripheral blood, taken on day 0 of AZD1222 vaccination. The receptor was derived from an adult in good health. CDR3 bases: TGTGCCATCAGTAACTCAGGGACAGGGAACACTGAAGCTTTCTTT. Residues: CAISNSGTGNTEAFF.